This T cell receptor beta chain was retrieved from a study of immune cell composition in non-small cell lung cancer. Study-wide results and caveats: Squamous carcinomas (75%) more often had tumour-associated clones >0.5% than adenocarcinomas (roughly 33%).

Assay: immunoSEQ multiplex PCR; the TCRdb copy retains only in-frame clones and omits some. The sample consists of 9,500 to 10,000 clones, 65% to 80% of them appearing once. As regards this clone: Antigen: not known.

Trimming took 1 base from V and 5 from J, leaving 11 bases between them. The CDR3 loop spans 14 amino acids. Germline V CDR1 and CDR2: SEHNR, FQNEAQ (reference sequence). Sample: lung tumor tissue. The rearrangement joins TRBV7-9 to TRBJ1-1; possibly TRBD1 for D (5 bases). This sequence was found in a human donor with non-small cell lung cancer. CDR3 sequence (DNA): TGTGCCAGCAGCTTAGGAGTGGGGGAGACTGAAGCTTTCTTT. Its protein is CASSLGVGETEAFF.